The 24 T cell receptor beta chains reported below all come from one sample, sequenced in a study of blood T cell repertoires in COVID-19. TCRdb's copy holds only in-frame clones and misses some; the assay was immunoSEQ multiplex PCR. This sample yields around 200,000 clones, of which around nine tenths are seen a single time; about 6% belongs to the top ten. The sequencing sample was made of peripheral blood. Receptors originate from a man aged 55 to 69 who had recovered from COVID-19.

A single count supports this clone. The chain carries TRBV7-3 and TRBJ2-1; TRBD2 agrees at 14 bases. This CDR3 is built from 16 residues. Germline values: CDR1 SGHTA, CDR2 FQGTGA. V lost 0 bases and J lost 9; bases outside the gene matches: 4. CDR3 sequence: CASSLTGTSGRTEQFF. DNA for the CDR3: TGTGCCAGCAGCTTAACGGGGACTAGCGGGAGAACTGAGCAGTTCTTC.

Only one count was recorded for this clone. The gene calls are TRBV18 and TRBJ2-2, with D possibly TRBD2 on 6 matching bases. Looked up from germline, CDR1 is KGHSH and CDR2 is LQKENI. V was trimmed by 3 bases and J by 3 bases, leaving 8 bases between them. CDR3 length equals 14 residues. CDR3 nucleotides: TGTGCCAGCTCACCCGGGGGATACACCGGGGAGCTGTTTTTT. This sequence encodes CASSPGGYTGELFF.

The rearrangement uses TRBV5-6 and TRBJ1-2; TRBD1 aligns across 8 bases. The CDR3 spans 14 residues. Trimming cost V 4 bases and J 2 bases; bases outside gene matches: 4. Germline V gives CDR1 SGHDT, CDR2 YYEEEE. CDR3 in DNA: TGTGCCAGCAGCATCCGGACAGGGAACTATGGCTACACCTTC. This codes for CASSIRTGNYGYTF.

This rearrangement joins TRBV7-6 to TRBJ1-2; 7 bases match TRBD1. This CDR3 has 15 amino acids. The germline V gene has CDR1 SGHVS and CDR2 FNYEAQ. After removal of 5 bases from V and 0 bases from J, the junction contained 6 bases not matched to a gene. CDR3 DNA: TGTGCCAGCAGCCGCGGGACAGATTCTAACTATGGCTACACCTTC. Protein sequence: CASSRGTDSNYGYTF.

This sequence joins TRBV7-2 and TRBJ2-3, with 13 bases aligning to TRBD2. Looked up from germline, CDR1 is SGHTA and CDR2 is FQGNSA. Trimming at V came to 4 bases and at J to 2 bases, leaving 9 bases not matched to a gene. This CDR3 comprises 18 residues. CDR3 sequence: CASSSGAGLAGATDTQYF. The CDR3 coding sequence is TGTGCCAGCAGCTCAGGGGCCGGACTAGCGGGGGCCACAGATACGCAGTATTTT.

The chain combines TRBV9 with TRBJ2-7, with 7 bases matching TRBD1. J gave up 5 bases and V 0 bases, and 8 bases lay outside the gene matches. Germline V lookup: CDR1 SGDLS, CDR2 YYNGEE. This CDR3 comprises 15 residues. The CDR3 bases are TGTGCCAGCAGCGTAGCGAGGGACAGCCGTGACGAGCAGTACTTC. This encodes CASSVARDSRDEQYF.

This clone is a singleton in its sample. The chain is built from TRBV7-3 and TRBJ2-7; TRBD1 aligns across 7 bases. Germline V gene lookup returns CDR1 SGHTA and CDR2 FQGTGA. V was clipped by 5 bases and J by 2 bases; unmatched bases: 6. The CDR3 spans 14 residues. CDR3: CASSPRQGPYEQYF. The CDR3 DNA reads TGTGCCAGCAGCCCCCGACAGGGACCCTACGAGCAGTACTTC. The full variable domain, completed using reference TRBV7-3 and TRBJ2-7, is GAGVSQTPSNKVTEKGKYVELRCDPISGHTALYWYRQSLGQGPEFLIYFQGTGAADDSGLPNDRFFAVRPEGSVSTLKIQRTERGDSAVYLCASSPRQGPYEQYFGPGTRLTVT.

The chain couples TRBV4-3 to TRBJ2-5; D is possibly TRBD2 (5 bases). Looked up from germline, CDR1 is LGHNA and CDR2 is YSLEER. This CDR3 has 16 amino acids. The V and J ends lost 4 bases and 5 bases respectively, with 20 bases between them. CDR3 residues: CASSRTGLAAEETQYF. DNA of the CDR3: TGCGCCAGCAGCCGGACTGGCCTGGCAGCCGAGGAGACCCAGTACTTC.

The rearrangement joins TRBV25-1 to TRBJ1-6, with 8 bases aligning to TRBD1. The V segment lost 5 bases and the J segment 7 bases; nucleotides outside the gene matches: 7. CDR1 and CDR2 (germline): MGHDK, SYGVNS. This CDR3 is 15 amino acids long. As DNA, the CDR3 is TGTGCCAGCAGTCGGGCGACAGGGGAAAATTCACCCCTCCACTTT. Residues: CASSRATGENSPLHF.

The genes are TRBV24-1 and TRBJ2-7, with a possible D match to TRBD1 (6 bases). Trimming removed 2 bases at V and 2 bases at J, with 9 bases between. CDR3 length equals 14 residues. Germline assignment: CDR1 KGHDR and CDR2 SFDVKD. CDR3 amino acids: CATSDSNRAYEQYF. In DNA, the CDR3 is TGTGCCACCAGTGATTCGAACAGGGCCTACGAGCAGTACTTC.

In its sample, this clone was seen a few times. The rearrangement uses TRBV7-8 and TRBJ1-6; 8 positions match TRBD1. Germline V CDR1 and CDR2: SGHVS, FQNEAQ. CDR3 size: 18 residues. V shed 1 base, J shed 5 bases, and the junction held 10 bases outside the gene matches. CDR3 DNA sequence: TGTGCCAGCAGCTTAGAGGGGGTGCAGGGGGCTAATAATTCACCCCTCCACTTT. Translating it yields CASSLEGVQGANNSPLHF.

The table lists this clone with a count of one. The chain is built from TRBV5-1 and TRBJ2-2; 7 bases match TRBD1. The CDR3 length is 15 residues. The J segment lost 5 bases and the V segment lost 2 bases, leaving 6 bases of the junction unmatched. The germline V gene has CDR1 SGHRS and CDR2 YFSETQ. Here the CDR3 reads CASSLAQGRTGELFF. The DNA for the CDR3 is TGCGCCAGCAGCTTAGCACAGGGGAGAACCGGGGAGCTGTTTTTT.

As to this clone: The sample carries other DNA sequences with the same CDR3. The chain joins TRBV7-3 to TRBJ2-1; the D is unclear. Germline CDR1 is SGHTA and CDR2 is FQGTGA. Trimming removed 1 base from V and 0 bases from J, with 7 bases in between. This CDR3 region has 15 residues. In DNA form, the CDR3 reads TGTGCCAGCAGCTTAAACAGTAACTCCTACAATGAGCAGTTCTTC. Its translation: CASSLNSNSYNEQFF. Full variable domain (remainder filled in from reference TRBV7-3 and TRBJ2-1): GAGVSQTPSNKVTEKGKYVELRCDPISGHTALYWYRQSLGQGPEFLIYFQGTGAADDSGLPNDRFFAVRPEGSVSTLKIQRTERGDSAVYLCASSLNSNSYNEQFFGPGTRLTVL.

Here the CDR3 reads CASSLIPSGSIQDTQYF. As DNA, the CDR3 is TGTGCCAGCAGTTTAATCCCTAGCGGGAGCATACAAGATACGCAGTATTTT. V gene TRBV28 combines with J gene TRBJ2-3; 10 bases fit TRBD2. J lost 5 bases, V lost 2 bases, and 10 bases had no gene match. This CDR3 is 17 amino acids long. Per germline, CDR1 MDHEN and CDR2 SYDVKM. The entire variable domain, with the rest obtained from reference TRBV28 and TRBJ2-3, is as follows: DVKVTQSSRYLVKRTGEKVFLECVQDMDHENMFWYRQDPGLGLRLIYFSYDVKMKEKGDIPEGYSVSREKKERFSLILESASTNQTSMYLCASSLIPSGSIQDTQYFGPGTRLTVL.

The chain links TRBV5-1 to TRBJ1-1, with 9 nucleotides matching TRBD1. V lost 3 bases and J lost 2; bases outside the gene matches: 8. This CDR3 spans 16 amino acids. Per the germline V gene, CDR1 is SGHRS and CDR2 is YFSETQ. CDR3 sequence reads: CASSSQGARINTEAFF. The CDR3 region has the DNA TGCGCCAGCAGCTCACAGGGGGCGAGGATTAACACTGAAGCTTTCTTT.

The chain has TRBV29-1 and TRBJ1-4; D gene ambiguous. Trimming left V 6 bases short and J 8 bases short, with 10 bases between. CDR1 SQVTM and CDR2 ANQGSEA come from the germline V gene. The CDR3 consists of 11 residues. The CDR3 bases are TGCAGCGTGGAAAGAGGGGAAAAACTGTTTTTT. Translating gives CSVERGEKLFF.

The genes are TRBV27 and TRBJ2-7; tentatively, D is TRBD2 (6 bases). This CDR3 has 18 residues. Deletions cut 0 bases from V and 2 bases from J, with 20 bases between. CDR1 MNHEY and CDR2 SMNVEV come from the germline V gene (reference sequence). The CDR3 bases are TGTGCCAGCAGTTTATCGATGGGACTTGTCGCGGTCCCCTACGAGCAGTACTTC. This sequence encodes CASSLSMGLVAVPYEQYF.

V gene TRBV5-4 combines with J gene TRBJ1-1; 10 bases align to TRBD1. The CDR3 length is 15 residues. Germline V gene data show CDR1 as SGHNT and CDR2 as YYREEE (reference sequence). The ends lost 4 bases at V and 4 bases at J; junction bases unmatched: 7. The CDR3 region is CASSPRDRGGTEAFF. The CDR3, as DNA: TGTGCCAGCAGCCCAAGGGACAGGGGAGGCACTGAAGCTTTCTTT.

This chain links TRBV7-9 with TRBJ2-1, with 7 bases lining up with TRBD1. CDR3 size: 11 residues. Germline trimming cut 5 bases from V and 15 bases from J; bases unmatched to any gene: 7. Germline CDR1 is SEHNR and CDR2 is FQNEAQ (reference sequence). For the CDR3, the DNA is TGTGCCAGCAGCCACGGGACAGAGTGGTTCTTC. This encodes CASSHGTEWFF.

The count of this clone is one. The V gene is TRBV5-1, the J gene TRBJ1-1, with 10 bases fitting TRBD1. The CDR3 consists of 16 residues. V lost 2 bases to trimming and J lost 4 bases; unmatched junction nucleotides: 8. Germline V gives CDR1 SGHRS, CDR2 YFSETQ. CDR3 loop: CASSLRQGAGGTEAFF. The CDR3 coding sequence is TGCGCCAGCAGCTTACGACAGGGGGCGGGAGGCACTGAAGCTTTCTTT.

CDR3 bases: TGTGCCAGCAGCTTAAGCGGGAGCTCCTACAATGAGCAGTTCTTC. This codes for CASSLSGSSYNEQFF. V and J are TRBV11-2 and TRBJ2-1; 8 bases are shared with TRBD2. The V segment lost 2 bases and the J segment 0 bases; nucleotides outside the gene matches: 0. The V gene's germline CDR1 is SGHAT and CDR2 FQNNGV. The CDR3 covers 15 residues.

The rearrangement uses TRBV27 and TRBJ1-2; the match to TRBD1 covers 8 bases. The V and J ends lost 6 bases and 5 bases, in that order; junction bases with no gene match: 11. CDR3 length: 15 amino acids. Germline V gene data show CDR1 as MNHEY and CDR2 as SMNVEV (reference sequence). The CDR3 protein is CASSYSGQGWYGYTF. The CDR3 DNA is TGTGCCAGCAGCTACTCCGGACAGGGATGGTATGGCTACACCTTC.

As for this clone: Its ends do not fully match the called genes, so a read error is possible. V and J are TRBV6-2 or TRBV6-3 and TRBJ2-3; TRBD1 might be the D (5 bases). In germline, CDR1 is MNHEY, CDR2 SVGEGT. The CDR3 spans 14 residues. This chain's CDR3 is CASSQPPDTYTQYF. The CDR3 nucleotides are TGTGCCAGCAGTCAGCCCCCGGACACATATACGCAGTATTTT.

The chain is built from TRBV27 and TRBJ1-2; TRBD1 might be the D (6 bases). Trimming cost V 3 bases and J 5 bases, with 10 bases left between them. CDR1 is MNHEY and CDR2 is SMNVEV in the germline V gene (reference sequence). The CDR3 contains 13 residues. The CDR3 here is CASSFNRDYGYTF. As DNA, the CDR3 is TGTGCCAGCAGTTTTAACAGGGATTATGGCTACACCTTC.